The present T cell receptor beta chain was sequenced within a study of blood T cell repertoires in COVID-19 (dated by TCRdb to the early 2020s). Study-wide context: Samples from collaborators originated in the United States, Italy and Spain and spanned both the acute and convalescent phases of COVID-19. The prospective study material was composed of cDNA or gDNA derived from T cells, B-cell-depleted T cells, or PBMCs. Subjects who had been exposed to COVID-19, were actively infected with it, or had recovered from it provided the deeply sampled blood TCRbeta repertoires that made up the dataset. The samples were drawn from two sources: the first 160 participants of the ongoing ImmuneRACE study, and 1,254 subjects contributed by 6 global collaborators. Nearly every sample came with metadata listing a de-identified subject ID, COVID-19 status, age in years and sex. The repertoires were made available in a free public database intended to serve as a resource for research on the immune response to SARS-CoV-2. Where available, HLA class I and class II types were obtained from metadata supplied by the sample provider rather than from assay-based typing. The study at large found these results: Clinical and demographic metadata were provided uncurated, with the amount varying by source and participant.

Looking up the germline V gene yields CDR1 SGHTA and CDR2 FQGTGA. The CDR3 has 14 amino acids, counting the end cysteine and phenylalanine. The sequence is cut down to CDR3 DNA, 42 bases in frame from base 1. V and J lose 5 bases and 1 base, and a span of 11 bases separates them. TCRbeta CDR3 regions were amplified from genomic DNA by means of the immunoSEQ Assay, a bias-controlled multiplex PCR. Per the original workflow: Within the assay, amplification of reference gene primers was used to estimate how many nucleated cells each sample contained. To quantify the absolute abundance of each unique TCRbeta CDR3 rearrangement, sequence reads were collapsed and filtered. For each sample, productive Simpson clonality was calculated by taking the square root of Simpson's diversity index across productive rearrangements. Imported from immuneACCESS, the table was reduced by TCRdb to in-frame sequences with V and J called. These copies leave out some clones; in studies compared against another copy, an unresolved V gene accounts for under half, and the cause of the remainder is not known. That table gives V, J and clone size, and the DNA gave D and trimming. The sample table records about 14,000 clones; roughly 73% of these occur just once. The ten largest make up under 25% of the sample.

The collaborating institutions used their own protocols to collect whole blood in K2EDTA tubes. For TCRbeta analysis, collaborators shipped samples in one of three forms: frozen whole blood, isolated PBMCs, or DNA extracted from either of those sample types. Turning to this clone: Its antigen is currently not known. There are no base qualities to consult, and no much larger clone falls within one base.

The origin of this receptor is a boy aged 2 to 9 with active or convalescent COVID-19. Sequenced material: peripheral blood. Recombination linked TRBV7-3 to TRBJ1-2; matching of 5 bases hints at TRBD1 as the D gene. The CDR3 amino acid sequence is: CASSPSTDNYGYTF. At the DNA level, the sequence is TGTGCCAGCAGCCCCTCGACAGATAACTATGGCTACACCTTC.